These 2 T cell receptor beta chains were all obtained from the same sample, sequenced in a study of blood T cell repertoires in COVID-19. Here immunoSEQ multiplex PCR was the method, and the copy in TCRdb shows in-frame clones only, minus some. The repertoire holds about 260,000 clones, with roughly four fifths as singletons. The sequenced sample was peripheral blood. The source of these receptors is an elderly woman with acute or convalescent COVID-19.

The DNA of the CDR3 is TGTGCCACCAGACCGGGGGGCTTCCTTAATTCACCCCTCCACTTT. Its protein product is CATRPGGFLNSPLHF. The rearrangement links TRBV15 to TRBJ1-6, with D maybe TRBD1 (6 bases). Germline V gives CDR1 LNHNV, CDR2 YYDKDF (reference sequence). The CDR3 spans 15 residues. Trimming removed 6 bases at V and 6 bases at J, with 15 bases between. Full variable domain (remainder filled in from reference TRBV15 and TRBJ1-6): DAMVIQNPRYQVTQFGKPVTLSCSQTLNHNVMYWYQQKSSQAPKLLFHYYDKDFNNEADTPDNFQSRRPNTSFCFLDIRSPGLGDTAMYLCATRPGGFLNSPLHFGNGTRLTVT.

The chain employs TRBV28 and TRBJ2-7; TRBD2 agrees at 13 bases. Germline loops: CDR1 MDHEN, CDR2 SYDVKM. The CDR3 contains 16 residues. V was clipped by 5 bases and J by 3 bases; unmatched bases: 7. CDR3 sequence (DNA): TGTGCCAGCAGTCCCGGACTAGCGGGGGCTTACTACGAGCAGTACTTC. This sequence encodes CASSPGLAGAYYEQYF.